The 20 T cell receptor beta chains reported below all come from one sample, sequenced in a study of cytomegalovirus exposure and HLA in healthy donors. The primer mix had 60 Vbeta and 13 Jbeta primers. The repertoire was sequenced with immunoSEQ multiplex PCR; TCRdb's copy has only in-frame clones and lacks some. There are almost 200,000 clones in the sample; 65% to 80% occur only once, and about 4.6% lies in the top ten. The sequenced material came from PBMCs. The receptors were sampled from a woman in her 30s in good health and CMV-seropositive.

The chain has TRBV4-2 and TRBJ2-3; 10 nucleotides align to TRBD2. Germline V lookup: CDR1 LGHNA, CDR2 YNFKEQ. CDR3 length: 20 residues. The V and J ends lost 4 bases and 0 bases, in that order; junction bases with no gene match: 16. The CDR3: CASSLSLRTSGDTSTDTQYF. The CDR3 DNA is TGTGCCAGCAGCCTAAGCCTTCGGACTAGCGGAGATACTAGCACAGATACGCAGTATTTT.

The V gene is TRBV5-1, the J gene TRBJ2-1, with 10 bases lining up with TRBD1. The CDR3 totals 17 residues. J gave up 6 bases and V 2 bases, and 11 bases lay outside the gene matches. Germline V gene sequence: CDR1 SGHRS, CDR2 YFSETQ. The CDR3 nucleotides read TGCGCCAGCAGCTTTGCGAGGACAGGGGGGAATACCAATGAGCAGTTCTTC. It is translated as CASSFARTGGNTNEQFF.

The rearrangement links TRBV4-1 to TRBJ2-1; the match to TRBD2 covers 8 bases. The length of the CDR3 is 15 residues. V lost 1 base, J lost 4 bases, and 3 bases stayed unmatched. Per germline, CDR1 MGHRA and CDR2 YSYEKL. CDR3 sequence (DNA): TGCGCCAGCAGCCAAGGAGCGGGGGTTTACAATGAGCAGTTCTTC. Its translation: CASSQGAGVYNEQFF.

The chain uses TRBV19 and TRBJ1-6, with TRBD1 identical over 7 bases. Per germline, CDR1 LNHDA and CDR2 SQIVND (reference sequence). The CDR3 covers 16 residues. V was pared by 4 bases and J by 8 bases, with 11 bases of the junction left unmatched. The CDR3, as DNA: TGTGCCAGTAGTAGAGGGGGACAGACTCCGGATTCACCCCTCCACTTT. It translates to CASSRGGQTPDSPLHF. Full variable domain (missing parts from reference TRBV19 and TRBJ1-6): DGGITQSPKYLFRKEGQNVTLSCEQNLNHDAMYWYRQDPGQGLRLIYYSQIVNDFQKGDIAEGYSVSREKKESFPLTVTSAQKNPTAFYLCASSRGGQTPDSPLHFGNGTRLTVT.

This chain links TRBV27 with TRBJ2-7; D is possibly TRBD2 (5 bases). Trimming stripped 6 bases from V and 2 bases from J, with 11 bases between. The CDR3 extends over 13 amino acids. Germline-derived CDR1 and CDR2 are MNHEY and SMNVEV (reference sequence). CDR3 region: CASRRGSAYEQYF. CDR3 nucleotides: TGTGCCAGCAGGAGAGGGTCTGCCTACGAGCAGTACTTC.

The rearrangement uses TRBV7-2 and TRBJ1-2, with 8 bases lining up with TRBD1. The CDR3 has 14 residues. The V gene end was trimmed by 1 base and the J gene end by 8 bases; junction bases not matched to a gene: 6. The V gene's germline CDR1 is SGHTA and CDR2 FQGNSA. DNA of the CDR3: TGTGCCAGCAGCTTAGTGGCAGGGGGCCAGGGCTACACCTTC. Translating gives CASSLVAGGQGYTF.

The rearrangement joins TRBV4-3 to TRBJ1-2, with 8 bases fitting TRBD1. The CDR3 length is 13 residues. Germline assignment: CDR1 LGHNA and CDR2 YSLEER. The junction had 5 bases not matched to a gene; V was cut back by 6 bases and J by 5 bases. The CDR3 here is CASSRTGLYGYTF. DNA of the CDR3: TGCGCCAGCAGTCGGACAGGGCTTTATGGCTACACCTTC.

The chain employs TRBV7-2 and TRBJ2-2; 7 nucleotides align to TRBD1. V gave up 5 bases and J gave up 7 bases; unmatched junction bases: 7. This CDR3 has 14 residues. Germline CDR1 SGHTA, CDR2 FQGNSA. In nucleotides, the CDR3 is TGTGCCAGCAGCCCCGACAGGGCTGGCGGGGAGCTGTTTTTT. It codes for CASSPDRAGGELFF.

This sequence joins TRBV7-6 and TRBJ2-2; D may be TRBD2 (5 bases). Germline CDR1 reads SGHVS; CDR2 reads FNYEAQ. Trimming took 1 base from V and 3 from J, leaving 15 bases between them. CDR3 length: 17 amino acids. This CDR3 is CASSLVPEGGYTGELFF. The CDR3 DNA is TGTGCCAGCAGCTTAGTTCCCGAGGGCGGGTACACCGGGGAGCTGTTTTTT.

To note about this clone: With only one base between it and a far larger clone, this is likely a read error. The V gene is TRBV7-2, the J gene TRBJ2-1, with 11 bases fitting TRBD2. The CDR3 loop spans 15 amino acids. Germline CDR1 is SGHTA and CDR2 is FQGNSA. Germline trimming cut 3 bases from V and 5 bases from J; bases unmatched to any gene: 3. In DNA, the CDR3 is TGTGCCAGCAGCTTTACTAGCGGGAGCCACAATGAGCAGTTCTTC. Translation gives CASSFTSGSHNEQFF.

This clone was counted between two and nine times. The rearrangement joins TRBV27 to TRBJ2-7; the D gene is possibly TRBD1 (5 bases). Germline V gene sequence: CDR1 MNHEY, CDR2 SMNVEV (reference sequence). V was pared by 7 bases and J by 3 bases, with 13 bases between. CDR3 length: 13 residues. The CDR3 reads CASKPGDSYEQYF. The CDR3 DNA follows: TGTGCCAGCAAACCCGGAGACAGCTACGAGCAGTACTTC.

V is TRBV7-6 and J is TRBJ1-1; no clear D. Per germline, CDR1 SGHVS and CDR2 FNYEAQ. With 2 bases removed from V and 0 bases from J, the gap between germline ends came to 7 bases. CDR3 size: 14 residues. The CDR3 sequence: CASSLSSLNTEAFF. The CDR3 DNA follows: TGTGCCAGCAGCTTATCCAGTTTGAACACTGAAGCTTTCTTT.

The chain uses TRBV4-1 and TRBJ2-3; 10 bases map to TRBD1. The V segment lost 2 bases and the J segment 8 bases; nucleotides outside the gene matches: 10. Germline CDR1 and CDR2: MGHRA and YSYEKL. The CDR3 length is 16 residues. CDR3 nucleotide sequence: TGCGCCAGCAGCCAACCGGGACAGGGGAAGGAGGGTACGCAGTATTTT. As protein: CASSQPGQGKEGTQYF.

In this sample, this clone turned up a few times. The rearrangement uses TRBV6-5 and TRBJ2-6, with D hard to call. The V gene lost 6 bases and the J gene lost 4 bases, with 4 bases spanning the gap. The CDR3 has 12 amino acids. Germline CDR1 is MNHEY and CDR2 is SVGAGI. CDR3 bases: TGTGCCAGCAGCCCGGGGGCCAACGTCCTGACTTTC. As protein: CASSPGANVLTF.

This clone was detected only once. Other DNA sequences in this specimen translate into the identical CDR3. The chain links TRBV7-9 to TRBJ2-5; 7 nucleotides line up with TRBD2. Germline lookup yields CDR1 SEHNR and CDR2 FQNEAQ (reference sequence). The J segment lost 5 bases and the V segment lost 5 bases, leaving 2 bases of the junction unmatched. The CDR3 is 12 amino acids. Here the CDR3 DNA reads TGTGCCAGCAGCCAGGGAGGGGAGACCCAGTACTTC. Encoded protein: CASSQGGETQYF.

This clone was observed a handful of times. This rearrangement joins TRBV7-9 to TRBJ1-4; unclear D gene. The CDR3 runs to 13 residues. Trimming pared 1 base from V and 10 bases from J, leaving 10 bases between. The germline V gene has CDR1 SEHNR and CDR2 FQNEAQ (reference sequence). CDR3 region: CASSLVFGGKLFF. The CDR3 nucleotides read TGTGCCAGCAGCTTAGTCTTTGGAGGAAAACTGTTTTTT.

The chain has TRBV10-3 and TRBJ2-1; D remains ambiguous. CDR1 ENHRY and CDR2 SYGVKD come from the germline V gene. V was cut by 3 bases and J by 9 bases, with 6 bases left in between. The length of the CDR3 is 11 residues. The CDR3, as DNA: TGTGCCATCAGTGAATCGGGTGAGCAGTTCTTC. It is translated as CAISESGEQFF.

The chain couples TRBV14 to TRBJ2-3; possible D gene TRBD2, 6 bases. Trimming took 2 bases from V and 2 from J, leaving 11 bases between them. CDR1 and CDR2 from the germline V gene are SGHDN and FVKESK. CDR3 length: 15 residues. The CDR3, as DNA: TGTGCCAGCAGCCAATCGGCTAGCGTCACAGATACGCAGTATTTT. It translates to CASSQSASVTDTQYF.

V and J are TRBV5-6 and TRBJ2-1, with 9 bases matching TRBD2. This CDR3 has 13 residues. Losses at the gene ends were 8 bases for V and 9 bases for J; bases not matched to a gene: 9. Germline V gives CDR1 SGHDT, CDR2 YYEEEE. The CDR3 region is CASYSGSGLEQFF. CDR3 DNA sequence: TGTGCCAGTTATAGCGGGAGCGGACTTGAGCAGTTCTTC.

CDR3 DNA: TGCAGCGTTGAAAGCTTAACTAGCACAGATACGCAGTATTTT. Translating it yields CSVESLTSTDTQYF. The chain joins TRBV29-1 to TRBJ2-3; D gene uncertain. Germline CDR1 SQVTM, CDR2 ANQGSEA. With 2 bases removed from V and 0 bases from J, the gap between germline ends came to 9 bases. The CDR3 consists of 14 residues.